These T cell receptor beta chains were read from a single sample in a study of identical twins. TCRdb reprocessed the 5' RACE reads via MiXCR and lists one record per CDR3 protein. The table lists 400,000 to 550,000 distinct CDR3 sequences, roughly 13% of them singletons. The same sample was also used in a study of yellow fever vaccine responses in identical twins.

Sequenced input: CD4+ T cells sorted from blood. The source is a woman between 18 and 29 years old in good health. CDR3s include the opening cysteine and the closing phenylalanine or tryptophan. A D gene is named only where the DNA matches it firmly. Clone size is not always given. Where it is, it says once, few, many or a class for expanded clones.

>12|TRBV28|TRBJ2-7|NA|few
TGTGCCAGCAGTGTGGCTCGGGGCGAGCAGTACTTC
CASSVARGEQYF
>13|TRBV28|TRBJ2-7|NA|NA
TGTGCCAGCAGTCAACAGGGTCGCAACGAGCAGTACTTC
CASSQQGRNEQYF
>11|TRBV7-9|TRBJ1-4|NA|NA
TGTGCCAGCACCCAGGGGGAAAAACTGTTTTTT
CASTQGEKLFF
>14|TRBV6-4|TRBJ2-1|NA|NA
TGTGCCAGCAGTGAGGTACCCAGGGGGGGTGAGCAGTTCTTC
CASSEVPRGGEQFF
>15|TRBV5-1|TRBJ2-7|TRBD1|few
TGCGCCAGCAGCTTGGGCGGACAGGGGTTCGGCGAGCAGTACTTC
CASSLGGQGFGEQYF
>16|TRBV5-1|TRBJ2-5|TRBD2|many
TGCGCCAGCAGCTTGGTTCCTAGCGGAGTCCAAGAGACCCAGTACTTC
CASSLVPSGVQETQYF
>14|TRBV5-1|TRBJ2-1|NA|many
TGCGCCAGCAGCTATATATTAGGGGGAGATGAGCAGTTCTTC
CASSYILGGDEQFF
>14|TRBV20-1|TRBJ1-1|NA|few
TGCAGTGCTGGAAGGACAGTGATGAACACTGAAGCTTTCTTT
CSAGRTVMNTEAFF
>11|TRBV28|TRBJ2-7|TRBD2|few
TGTGCCAGCAGTTTGTCGGGGGGACAGTACTTC
CASSLSGGQYF
>15|TRBV3-1|TRBJ2-7|NA|NA
TGTGCCAGCAGCCAATTGACTCCTCCTCCTTACGAGCAGTACTTC
CASSQLTPPPYEQYF
>16|TRBV7-8|TRBJ2-3|TRBD1|few
TGTGCCAGCAGCTCTCTCGACAGGGTTCGGGCAGATACGCAGTATTTT
CASSSLDRVRADTQYF
>16|TRBV12-3/TRBV12-4|TRBJ1-2|NA|few
TGTGCCAGCAGCCCTAGGGGGGCTACTTCGGACTATGGCTACACCTTC
CASSPRGATSDYGYTF
>13|TRBV5-6|TRBJ2-1|NA|NA
TGTGCCAGCAGCTTTCGGGTGACCAATGAGCAGTTCTTC
CASSFRVTNEQFF
>16|TRBV5-5|TRBJ2-6|TRBD1|few
TGTGCCAGCAGCTTGGACAGGGGGCTTGGGGCCAACGTCCTGACTTTC
CASSLDRGLGANVLTF
>15|TRBV4-3|TRBJ2-1|TRBD1|NA
TGCGCCAGCAGCCAGCAGGACAGGCCCAACAATGAGCAGTTCTTC
CASSQQDRPNNEQFF
>14|TRBV28|TRBJ2-2|TRBD1|NA
TGTGCCAGTTATGGGACAGGGGGTCCCGGGGAGCTGTTTTTT
CASYGTGGPGELFF
>12|TRBV29-1|TRBJ1-1|NA|few
TGCAGCGTGAGGGACTCGAACACTGAAGCTTTCTTT
CSVRDSNTEAFF
>14|TRBV6-1|TRBJ1-1|NA|NA
TGTGCCAGCAGTCGTTCCGACGGGAACACTGAAGCTTTCTTT
CASSRSDGNTEAFF
>13|TRBV28|TRBJ2-3|NA|NA
TGTGCCTCCACTGGGGTACGCACAGATACGCAGTATTTT
CASTGVRTDTQYF
>15|TRBV6-1|TRBJ2-4|NA|few
TGTGCCAGCAGTGAACGGGGGCGCGTCGGAAACATTCAGTACTTC
CASSERGRVGNIQYF
>17|TRBV7-8|TRBJ2-1|TRBD2|many
TGTGCCAGCAGCTTAATCCCCAGGCTAGCGGGGTACAATGAGCAGTTCTTC
CASSLIPRLAGYNEQFF
>16|TRBV10-3|TRBJ2-7|NA|NA
TGTGCCATCAGCCGACTTAAGTCCGGACTTCCCTACGAGCAGTACTTC
CAISRLKSGLPYEQYF
>15|TRBV28|TRBJ2-2|NA|few
TGTGCCAGCACTTCGGGCAGGGCGAACACCGGGGAGCTGTTTTTT
CASTSGRANTGELFF
>15|TRBV6-5|TRBJ2-5|NA|few
TGTGCCAGCAGTTACCGGAGGGGGGGGCAAGAGACCCAGTACTTC
CASSYRRGGQETQYF